Sequencing of this T cell receptor (beta chain) was carried out in a study of hypomethylating agent response in myelodysplastic syndrome. Overall study results and limits: Analysis covered a small cohort of just approximately ten patients.

CDR3 length equals 13 residues. From germline, CDR1 is MNHNS and CDR2 SASEGT. V was trimmed by 10 bases and J by 0 bases, leaving 12 bases between them. As regards this clone: Its antigen is unidentified.

Using immunoSEQ multiplex PCR, the repertoire was profiled, and TCRdb retains in-frame clones only, with some absent. The sample carries under 7,000 clones, more than 70% recorded once. The chain combines TRBV6-1 with TRBJ1-1; D gene ambiguous. The sequence derives from a human donor with myelodysplastic syndrome. This specimen was bone marrow, taken before or after starting hypomethylating agent treatment for myelodysplastic syndrome (not recorded which). As DNA, the CDR3 is TGTGCCATAAAAGGACGGTTGAACACTGAAGCTTTCTTT. Translation: CAIKGRLNTEAFF.